This T cell receptor beta chain was obtained from a study of beta chain features in type 1 diabetes. The study reverse transcribed the entire isolated RNA, so it sequenced expressed TCRB transcripts. TCRdb keeps only in-frame clones here, not all; method: immunoSEQ multiplex PCR. The sample carries around 340,000 clones, 6.5% to 10% recorded once. Germline V gene sequence: CDR1 SGHNT, CDR2 YYREEE (reference sequence). V gave up 4 bases and J gave up 3 bases; unmatched junction bases: 9. The CDR3 has 16 residues. Sorted populations all had greater than 95% purity. The specimen was central memory CD4+ T cells from blood. The sequence came from a woman younger than 35 in good health. The genes are TRBV5-4 and TRBJ2-3; 9 nucleotides agree with TRBD2. The CDR3 DNA reads as TGTGCCAGCAGCCCCCGTAATAGCGGGAGAACAGATACGCAGTATTTT. Translation: CASSPRNSGRTDTQYF. Full variable domain (rest looked up from reference TRBV5-4 and TRBJ2-3): ETGVTQSPTHLIKTRGQQVTLRCSSQSGHNTVSWYQQALGQGPQFIFQYYREEENGRGNFPPRFSGLQFPNYSSELNVNALELDDSALYLCASSPRNSGRTDTQYFGPGTRLTVL.